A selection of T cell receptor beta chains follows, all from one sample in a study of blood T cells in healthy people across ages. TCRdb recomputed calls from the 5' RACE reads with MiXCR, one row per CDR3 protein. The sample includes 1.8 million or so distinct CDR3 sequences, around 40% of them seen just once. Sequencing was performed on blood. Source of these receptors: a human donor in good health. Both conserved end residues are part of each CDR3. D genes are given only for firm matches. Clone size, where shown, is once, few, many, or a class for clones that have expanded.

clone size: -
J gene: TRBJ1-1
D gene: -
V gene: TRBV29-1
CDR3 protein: CSVEGMMNTEAFF

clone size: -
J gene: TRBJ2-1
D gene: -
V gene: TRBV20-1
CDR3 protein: CSARRDTNNEQFF

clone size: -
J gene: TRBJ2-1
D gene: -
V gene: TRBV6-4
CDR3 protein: CASGLTSQPQHFGDGTPLNEQFF

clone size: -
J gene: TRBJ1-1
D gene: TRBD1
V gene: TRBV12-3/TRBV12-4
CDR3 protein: CASTLGGFMNTEAFF

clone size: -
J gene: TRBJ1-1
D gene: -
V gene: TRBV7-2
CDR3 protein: CASSLVGGAPTEAFF

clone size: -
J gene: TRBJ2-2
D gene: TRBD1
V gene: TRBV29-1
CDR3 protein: CSATGTGGVSTGELFF

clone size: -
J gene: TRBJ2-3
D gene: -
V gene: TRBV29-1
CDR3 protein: CSVDLNTQYF

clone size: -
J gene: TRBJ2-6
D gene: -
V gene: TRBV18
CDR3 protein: CASSLSVAAREANVLTF

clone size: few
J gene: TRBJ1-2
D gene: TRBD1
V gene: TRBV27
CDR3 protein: CALRGDRGPGGYTF

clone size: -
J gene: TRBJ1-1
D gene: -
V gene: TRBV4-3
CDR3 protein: CASSQDSSGAEAFF

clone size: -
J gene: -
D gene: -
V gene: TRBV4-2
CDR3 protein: CASSQVGVTSYEQYF

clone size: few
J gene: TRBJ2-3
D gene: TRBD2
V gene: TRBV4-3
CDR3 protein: CASSQDSAGGFTDTQYF

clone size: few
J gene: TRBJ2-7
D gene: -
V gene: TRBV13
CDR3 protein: CASSDSGTDYEQYF

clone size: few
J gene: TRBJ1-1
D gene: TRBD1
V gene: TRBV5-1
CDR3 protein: CASSPSRRTGEAFF

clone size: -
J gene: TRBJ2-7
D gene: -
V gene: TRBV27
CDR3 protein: CATRLLEQYF

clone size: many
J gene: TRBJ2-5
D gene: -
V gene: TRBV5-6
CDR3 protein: CASSLDGYQETQYF

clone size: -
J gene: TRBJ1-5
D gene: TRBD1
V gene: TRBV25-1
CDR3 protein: CASTGTESNQPQHF

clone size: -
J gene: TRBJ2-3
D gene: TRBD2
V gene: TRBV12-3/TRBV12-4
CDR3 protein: CASSRGLAGVITDTQYF

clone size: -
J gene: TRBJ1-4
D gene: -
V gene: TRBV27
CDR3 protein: CASSSYGAKLFF

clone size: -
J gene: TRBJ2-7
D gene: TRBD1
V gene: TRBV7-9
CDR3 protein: CASSLFRTGDPNEQYF